The rows below give T cell receptor beta chains drawn from one sample of a study of shared clonotypes between healthy human individuals. Assay used: immunoSEQ multiplex PCR; TCRdb lists only in-frame clones, some missing. The table lists some 2,000,000 clones, approximately 95% of them singletons. Sequencing was performed on naive CD4+ T cells sorted from blood. The receptor source for this set is a man between 18 and 35 years old in good health. CDR3s include the opening cysteine and the closing phenylalanine or tryptophan. A D gene is named only where the DNA matches it firmly. Size values are once, few and many counts, or a class for expanded clones, and some rows have none.

J gene | V gene | clone size | D gene | CDR3 protein
TRBJ2-7 | TRBV6-1 | once | . | CASSPQGTGPYEQYF
TRBJ1-1 | TRBV5-4 | . | . | CASSLVDETEAFF
TRBJ2-1 | TRBV11-3 | . | . | CASSLGSGGNEQFF
TRBJ2-5 | TRBV25-1 | . | . | CASSYLSGEYQETQYF
TRBJ2-7 | TRBV6-5 | . | TRBD1 | CASTSDRTYEQYF
TRBJ2-2 | TRBV6-5 | . | . | CASSYQGWGTGELFF
TRBJ2-2 | TRBV7-9 | once | TRBD2 | CASRLTGAGTGELFF
TRBJ1-5 | TRBV5-1 | . | . | CASSLESNQPQHF
TRBJ2-7 | TRBV15 | . | . | CATSRDRDATYEQYF
TRBJ2-6 | TRBV30 | . | . | CAWSRETVKLLSGANVLTF
TRBJ2-7 | TRBV21-1 | . | . | CASSKGRERGSSYEQYF
TRBJ2-2 | TRBV6-1 | . | TRBD1 | CASSVKQGQGRTGELFF
TRBJ2-3 | TRBV7-3 | . | . | CASSLRTGASTDTQYF
TRBJ2-1 | TRBV6-5 | . | . | CASSYSAEYNEQFF
TRBJ1-2 | TRBV5-4 | . | . | CAGSFLQEEYGYTF
TRBJ1-2 | TRBV10-2 | . | . | CASSAVIWEWYGYTF
TRBJ2-1 | TRBV2 | . | . | CASSEAGHEQFF
TRBJ2-3 | TRBV4-3 | . | . | CASQRTGAGTDTQYF
TRBJ1-2 | TRBV6-6 | . | TRBD1 | CASSLDRDYGYTF
TRBJ2-1 | TRBV4-3 | . | . | CASSQDGSSSYNEQFF
TRBJ1-4 | TRBV9 | . | TRBD1 | CASSAGQGASANEKLFF
TRBJ2-7 | TRBV5-1 | . | . | CASTPSPGWYEQYF
TRBJ1-1 | TRBV4-1 | . | . | CASSQARGDTEAFF
TRBJ1-5 | TRBV28 | . | . | CASSLGGGYQPQHF
TRBJ1-4 | TRBV30 | . | . | CAWSVQGNEKLFF
TRBJ1-2 | TRBV10-3 | . | . | CAISDGRSFGYTF
TRBJ1-5 | TRBV10-2 | . | . | CASSDVNSNQPQHF
TRBJ2-2 | TRBV5-4 | . | . | CASSPAILNTGELFF
TRBJ2-7 | TRBV5-6 | . | . | CASSSDLKQYF
TRBJ1-5 | TRBV20-1 | once | . | CSARTSQPQHF
TRBJ2-7 | TRBV5-1 | . | . | CASSSQAYEQYF
TRBJ2-3 | TRBV9 | few | . | CASSVVASGTDTQYF
TRBJ2-7 | TRBV27 | . | . | CASSPRYSPWYF
TRBJ1-2 | TRBV2 | . | . | CASSEQSGITYGYTF
TRBJ1-1 | TRBV6-1 | . | . | CASSEARLSEAFF